This TCR beta chain was recovered during a study of OX40 agonist ivuxolimab in advanced cancers. Findings and limits, study-wide: Compared with CD4+, CD8+ T cells on average had more expanded clones.

Note on this clone: Its cognate antigen is unknown.

The CDR3 consists of 15 residues. Between the trimmed V and J ends, which lost 4 bases and 0 bases, there was a span of 10 bases. Germline-derived CDR1 and CDR2 are KGHSH and LQKENI. The repertoire was sequenced with immunoSEQ multiplex PCR; TCRdb's copy has only in-frame clones and lacks some. The table has tens of thousands of clones, roughly 89% seen once; the top ten hold under 2%. This sequence joins TRBV18 and TRBJ2-1; no clear D. This material consisted of CD4+ or CD8+ T cells sorted from blood, taken in a trial of the OX40 agonist ivuxolimab. The sequence was obtained from an adult with an advanced solid tumor such as melanoma, head and neck, liver or kidney cancer. CDR3 in amino acids: CASSREQISYNEQFF. For the CDR3, the DNA is TGTGCCAGCTCACGAGAACAAATCTCCTACAATGAGCAGTTCTTC.